Listed below are T cell receptor beta chains from one sample, sequenced in a study of blood T cell repertoires in COVID-19. Using immunoSEQ multiplex PCR, the repertoire was profiled, and TCRdb retains in-frame clones only, with some absent. The repertoire holds more than 200,000 clones, with 80% to 85% as singletons. Sequencing input: peripheral blood. The receptor set was obtained from a woman of 80 years or more with COVID-19, enrolled during active disease. The conserved cysteine and the conserved F or W are not part of the CDR3 here. The size entry is marked missing in some rows and otherwise reads once, few, many or a size class.

clone size: .; V gene: TRBV5-4; CDR3 length: 10; CDR3 protein: ASSFGQREQY
clone size: .; V gene: TRBV7-2; CDR3 length: 13; CDR3 protein: ASSFRHQYQETQY
clone size: .; V gene: TRBV5-1; CDR3 length: 13; CDR3 protein: ASSLGDLPSGELF
clone size: .; V gene: TRBV6-5; CDR3 length: 9; CDR3 protein: ASTRGDTQY
clone size: .; V gene: TRBV28; CDR3 length: 9; CDR3 protein: ASSSPYEQY
clone size: .; V gene: TRBV7-3; CDR3 length: 16; CDR3 protein: ASSSGLAGVFSRETQY
clone size: .; V gene: TRBV5-1; CDR3 length: 13; CDR3 protein: ASSPDPDYHTEAF
clone size: .; V gene: TRBV7-8; CDR3 length: 14; CDR3 protein: ASSLVRTVAKNIQY
clone size: .; V gene: TRBV28; CDR3 length: 10; CDR3 protein: ASSSLVTGYT
clone size: .; V gene: TRBV7-9; CDR3 length: 13; CDR3 protein: ASSSGQTYQETQY
clone size: .; V gene: TRBV28; CDR3 length: 10; CDR3 protein: ASSLTGNGYT
clone size: .; V gene: TRBV19; CDR3 length: 10; CDR3 protein: ASSPGMGGYT
clone size: once; V gene: TRBV10-2; CDR3 length: 11; CDR3 protein: ASSGSGNQPQH
clone size: .; V gene: TRBV4-2; CDR3 length: 15; CDR3 protein: ASSPPPGTGKNYGYT
clone size: once; V gene: TRBV19; CDR3 length: 11; CDR3 protein: ASSAQANYGYT
clone size: .; V gene: TRBV19; CDR3 length: 11; CDR3 protein: ASMPDRDLEAF
clone size: .; V gene: TRBV6-5; CDR3 length: 11; CDR3 protein: ASSYSSGEGYT
clone size: .; V gene: TRBV28; CDR3 length: 10; CDR3 protein: ASSSPGVGYT
clone size: few; V gene: TRBV30; CDR3 length: 12; CDR3 protein: AWGRGGLGTEAF
clone size: once; V gene: TRBV29-1; CDR3 length: 13; CDR3 protein: SVVISGGVYNEQF
clone size: few; V gene: TRBV6-5; CDR3 length: 13; CDR3 protein: ASSYSTGGVYEQY
clone size: .; V gene: TRBV7-9; CDR3 length: 12; CDR3 protein: ASSLRGLGYEQY
clone size: once; V gene: TRBV29-1; CDR3 length: 8; CDR3 protein: SGYRGITF
clone size: once; V gene: TRBV3-1/TRBV3-2; CDR3 length: 13; CDR3 protein: ASSPFQGASSPLH
clone size: .; V gene: TRBV6-5; CDR3 length: 12; CDR3 protein: ASRKAGGGQPQH
clone size: .; V gene: TRBV12-5; CDR3 length: 13; CDR3 protein: ASGLGQGFGDTQY
clone size: .; V gene: TRBV15; CDR3 length: 13; CDR3 protein: ATSRDNPRQDGYT
clone size: .; V gene: TRBV6-5; CDR3 length: 11; CDR3 protein: ASSPDFFNEQF